This TCR beta chain was observed in a study of CD8+CD57+ T cells in acquired aplastic anemia. With 7 bases removed from V and 2 bases from J, the gap between germline ends came to 7 bases. The V gene's germline CDR1 is SGHTA and CDR2 FQGNSA. This CDR3 comprises 12 residues. The TCR beta profiling, which covered VDJ combination and CDR3 sequence, was carried out using genomic DNA as the template. MiXCR was run by TCRdb on the reads, yielding one entry per CDR3 protein. The profile shows 150,000 to 200,000 distinct CDR3 sequences, 55% to 70% of them singletons. Sequenced: sorted CD4+, CD8+, or CD8+CD57+ T cells (not recorded which) from PBMCs. The source is a human donor with severe aplastic anemia or a healthy control (not recorded which). The chain employs TRBV7-2 and TRBJ2-3; D is undetermined. Here the CDR3 reads CASTGFTDTQYF. The CDR3 region has the DNA TGTGCCAGCACCGGGTTCACAGATACGCAGTATTTT.